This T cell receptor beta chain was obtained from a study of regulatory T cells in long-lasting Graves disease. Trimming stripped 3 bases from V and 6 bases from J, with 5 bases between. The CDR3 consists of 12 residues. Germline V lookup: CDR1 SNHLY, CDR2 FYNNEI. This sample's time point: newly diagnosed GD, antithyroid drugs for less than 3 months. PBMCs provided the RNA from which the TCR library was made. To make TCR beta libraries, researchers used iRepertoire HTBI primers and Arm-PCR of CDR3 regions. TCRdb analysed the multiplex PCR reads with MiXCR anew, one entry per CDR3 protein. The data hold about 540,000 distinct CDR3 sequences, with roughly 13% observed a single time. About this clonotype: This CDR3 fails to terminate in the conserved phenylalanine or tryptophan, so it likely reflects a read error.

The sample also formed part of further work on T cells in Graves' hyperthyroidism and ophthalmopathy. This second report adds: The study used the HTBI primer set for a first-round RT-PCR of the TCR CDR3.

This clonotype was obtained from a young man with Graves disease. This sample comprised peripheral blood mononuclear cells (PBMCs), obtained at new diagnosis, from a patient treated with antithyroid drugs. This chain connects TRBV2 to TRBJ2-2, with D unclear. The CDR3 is CASSDQPGELFS. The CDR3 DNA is TGTGCCAGCAGTGACCAGCCCGGGGAGCTGTTTTCT.